The next 9 T cell receptor beta chains were all read from a single sample in a study of radiotherapy plus CTLA-4 blockade in lung cancer (dated by TCRdb to the late 2010s). Receptor libraries were prepared by the immunoSEQ multiplex PCR assay. Drawn from immuneACCESS, this table holds only the in-frame rearrangements with V and J called that TCRdb kept. Clones are partly lost; checked studies trace under half to an unresolved V gene and leave the rest unexplained. Across this sample there are around 100,000 clones, with approximately 80% seen only once. The ten biggest clones cover about 3.3% of the sample. The sample was peripheral blood, taken from a patient treated with radiotherapy plus ipilimumab. The receptors derive from a human donor with non-small cell lung cancer that progressed on radiotherapy plus ipilimumab. Some clones in this sample may be carry-over from other donors' samples.

The gene calls are TRBV6-5 and TRBJ1-1; unclear D gene. Germline V CDR1 and CDR2: MNHEY, SVGAGI. The CDR3 spans 13 residues. V shed 6 bases and J shed 0 bases, with 8 bases lying between them. CDR3: CASRRDMNTEAFF. The CDR3 DNA reads as TGTGCCAGCAGAAGAGACATGAACACTGAAGCTTTCTTT.

This clone was picked up a small number of times. This chain connects TRBV5-1 to TRBJ1-1; TRBD1 is a possible D gene (5 bases). Germline lookup yields CDR1 SGHRS and CDR2 YFSETQ. Trimming shortened V by 3 bases and J by 1 base, and 10 bases separated the two germline ends. The CDR3 consists of 14 residues. The CDR3 protein is CASSSGHANTEAFF. DNA of the CDR3: TGCGCCAGCAGCTCGGGGCACGCGAACACTGAAGCTTTCTTT.

This chain's CDR3 is CASRLGQGREQPQHF. The CDR3 nucleotides are TGCGCCAGCAGATTAGGACAGGGGCGGGAACAGCCCCAGCATTTT. V and J are TRBV5-1 and TRBJ1-5; TRBD1 aligns across 9 bases. The CDR3 runs to 15 residues. Germline assignment: CDR1 SGHRS and CDR2 YFSETQ. J lost 7 bases, V lost 5 bases, and 10 bases had no gene match. The whole variable domain, remainder taken from reference TRBV5-1 and TRBJ1-5, is KAGVTQTPRYLIKTRGQQVTLSCSPISGHRSVSWYQQTPGQGLQFLFEYFSETQRNKGNFPGRFSGRQFSNSRSEMNVSTLELGDSALYLCASRLGQGREQPQHFGDGTRLSIL.

V gene TRBV5-1 combines with J gene TRBJ2-2; D not certain. V lost 3 bases, J lost 0 bases, and 9 bases lay in between. Germline values: CDR1 SGHRS, CDR2 YFSETQ. There are 15 residues in the CDR3. Written as DNA, the CDR3 is TGCGCCAGCAGCTCCGCGTACGCGAACACCGGGGAGCTGTTTTTT. Translating it yields CASSSAYANTGELFF.

The chain employs TRBV4-1 and TRBJ1-5; no definite D call. CDR3 size: 15 residues. V dropped 0 bases and J dropped 4 bases, with 10 bases sitting between them. Germline-derived CDR1 and CDR2 are MGHRA and YSYEKL. In DNA form, the CDR3 reads TGCGCCAGCAGCCAAGATCAGAGAGGGAATCAGCCCCAGCATTTT. The encoded protein is CASSQDQRGNQPQHF.

The chain joins TRBV19 to TRBJ1-2; TRBD1 aligns across 7 bases. This CDR3 region has 15 residues. With 6 bases clipped from V and 4 bases from J, the junction kept 11 bases outside the gene matches. Germline values: CDR1 LNHDA, CDR2 SQIVND (reference sequence). DNA for the CDR3: TGTGCCAGTAGCCCAGTCCGGGACAGTCCCTATGGCTACACCTTC. Translation gives CASSPVRDSPYGYTF.

The chain recombines TRBV5-1 with TRBJ2-6; a possible D gene is TRBD1 (6 bases). Germline V gene sequence: CDR1 SGHRS, CDR2 YFSETQ. The CDR3 runs to 16 residues. Trimming took off 1 base at V and 4 bases at J, with 12 bases between the two ends. This CDR3 reads CASSLTTGPGANVLTF. CDR3 DNA sequence: TGCGCCAGCAGCTTGACCACAGGGCCCGGGGCCAACGTCCTGACTTTC. The full variable domain, with the rest looked up from reference TRBV5-1 and TRBJ2-6, is KAGVTQTPRYLIKTRGQQVTLSCSPISGHRSVSWYQQTPGQGLQFLFEYFSETQRNKGNFPGRFSGRQFSNSRSEMNVSTLELGDSALYLCASSLTTGPGANVLTFGAGSRLTVL.

V is TRBV16 and J is TRBJ2-7; weak D call: TRBD1 (5 bases). The length of the CDR3 is 17 residues. In germline, CDR1 is KGHSY, CDR2 FQNENV. The V and J ends lost 4 bases and 0 bases respectively, with 19 bases between them. This chain's CDR3 is CASSPSGEGAHSYEQYF. The CDR3, as DNA: TGTGCCAGCAGCCCGAGTGGGGAAGGGGCTCACTCCTACGAGCAGTACTTC.

The DNA for the CDR3 is TGTGCCATCAGTGGAGGGGGAATCTACGAGCAGTACTTC. Protein product: CAISGGGIYEQYF. This chain uses TRBV10-3 with TRBJ2-7; tentatively, D is TRBD1 (6 bases). CDR1 is ENHRY and CDR2 is SYGVKD in the germline V gene. Trimming pared 4 bases from V and 3 bases from J, leaving 10 bases between. CDR3 length: 13 amino acids.